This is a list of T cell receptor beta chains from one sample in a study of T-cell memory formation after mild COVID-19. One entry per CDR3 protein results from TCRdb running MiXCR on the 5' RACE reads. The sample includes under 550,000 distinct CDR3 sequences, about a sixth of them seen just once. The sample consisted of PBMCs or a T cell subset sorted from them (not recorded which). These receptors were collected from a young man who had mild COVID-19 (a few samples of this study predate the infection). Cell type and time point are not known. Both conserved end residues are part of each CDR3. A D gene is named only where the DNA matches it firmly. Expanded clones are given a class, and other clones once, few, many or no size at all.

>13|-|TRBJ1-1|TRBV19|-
TGTGCCAGTAGTTACCGGGACGCCCGGTTGGCTTTCTTT
CASSYRDARLAFF
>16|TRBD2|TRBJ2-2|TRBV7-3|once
TGTGCCAGCAGCTTATGGGCTAGCGGGGACACCGGGGAGCTGTTTTTT
CASSLWASGDTGELFF
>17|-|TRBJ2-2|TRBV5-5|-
TGTGCCAGCAGCACGCCGGGCCACTCCACGGGGACCGGGGAGCTGTTTTTT
CASSTPGHSTGTGELFF
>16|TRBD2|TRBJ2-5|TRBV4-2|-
TGTGCCAGCAGCCAAGGAGGGACTAGCTGGGTCGAGACCCAGTACTTC
CASSQGGTSWVETQYF
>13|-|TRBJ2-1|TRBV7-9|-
TGTGCCAGCAGCTTAGCTTTGGCCGATGAGCAGTTCTTC
CASSLALADEQFF
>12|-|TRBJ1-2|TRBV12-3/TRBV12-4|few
TGTGCCAGCAGGCTGGGGGACTATGGCTACACCTTC
CASRLGDYGYTF
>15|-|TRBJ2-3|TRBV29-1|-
TGCAGCGTTGTGGGCGGGACCACTAGCACAGATACGCAGTATTTT
CSVVGGTTSTDTQYF
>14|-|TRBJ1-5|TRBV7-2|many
TGTGCCAGCACTCCGGGGCAGTCCAATCAGCCCCAGCATTTT
CASTPGQSNQPQHF
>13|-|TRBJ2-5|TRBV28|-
TGTGCCAGCAGTTTGCGCGAACCCAAGACCCAGTACTTC
CASSLREPKTQYF
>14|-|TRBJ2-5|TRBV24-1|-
TGTGCCACCAGTGACTCGAACAAGGCTGAGACCCAGTACTTC
CATSDSNKAETQYF
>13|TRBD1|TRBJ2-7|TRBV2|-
TGTGCCAGCAGCCATCGGGACAGGGACGAGCAGTACTTC
CASSHRDRDEQYF
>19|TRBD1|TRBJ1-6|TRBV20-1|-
TGCAGTGCCATAGGATCCCCTTCCGGGACAGGGGGCAGTAATTCACCCCTCCACTTT
CSAIGSPSGTGGSNSPLHF
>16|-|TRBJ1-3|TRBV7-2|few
TGTGCCAGCAGCTTAAATAGGGGTTACTCTGGAAACACCATATATTTT
CASSLNRGYSGNTIYF
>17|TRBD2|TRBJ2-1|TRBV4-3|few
TGCGCCAGCAGCCAAGCCAGCGGGGGACTCTCCTACAATGAGCAGTTCTTC
CASSQASGGLSYNEQFF
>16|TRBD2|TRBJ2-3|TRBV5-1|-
TGCGCCAGCAGCTTGGATGCGGGGGGGCGCACAGATACGCAGTATTTT
CASSLDAGGRTDTQYF
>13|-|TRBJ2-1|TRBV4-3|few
TGCGCCAGCAGCCAAGAAGTTTGGAGTGAGCAGTTCTTC
CASSQEVWSEQFF
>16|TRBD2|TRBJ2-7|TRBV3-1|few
TGTGCCAGCAGCCAAGGTGGAGTAGCGGGGTCCTACGAGCAGTACTTC
CASSQGGVAGSYEQYF
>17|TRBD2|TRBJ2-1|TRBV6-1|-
TGTGCCATCCGCGGGCTAGCGGGGGGCAGCTCCTACAATGAGCAGTTCTTC
CAIRGLAGGSSYNEQFF
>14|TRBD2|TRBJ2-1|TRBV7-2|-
TGTGCCAGCAGCTTTAGCGGGGCCTACAATGAGCAGTTCTTC
CASSFSGAYNEQFF
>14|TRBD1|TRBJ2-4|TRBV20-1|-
TGCAGTGCTAGGAGGACAGGGGTTTTTGACATTCAGTACTTC
CSARRTGVFDIQYF
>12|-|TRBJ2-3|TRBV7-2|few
TGTGCCAGCAGCTTTAAGGGAGATACGCAGTATTTT
CASSFKGDTQYF
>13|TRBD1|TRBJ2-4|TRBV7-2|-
TGTGCCAGCAGCCAACGGGACAGAACAATTCAGTACTTC
CASSQRDRTIQYF
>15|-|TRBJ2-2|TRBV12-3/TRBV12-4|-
TGTGCCAGCAGCCCCACAGTGGGGAACACCGGGGAGCTGTTTTTT
CASSPTVGNTGELFF
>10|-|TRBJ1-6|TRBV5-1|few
TGCGCCAGCGAGGGTTCACCCCTCCACTTT
CASEGSPLHF
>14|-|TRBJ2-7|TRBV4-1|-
TGCGCCAGCAGCCCCCGGGTCCCCCTCTACGAGCAGTACTTC
CASSPRVPLYEQYF
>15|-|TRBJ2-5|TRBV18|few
TGTGCCAGCTCACCGTTCCGGGGCCGGGGAGAGACCCAGTACTTC
CASSPFRGRGETQYF
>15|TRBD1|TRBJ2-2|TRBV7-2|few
TGTGCCAGCAGCCCAGACAGGGTCAACACCGGGGAGCTGTTTTTT
CASSPDRVNTGELFF
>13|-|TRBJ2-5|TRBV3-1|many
TGTGCCAGCAGCCAAGAACCCCGGGAGACCCAGTACTTC
CASSQEPRETQYF
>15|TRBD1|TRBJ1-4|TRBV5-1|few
TGCGCCAGCAGCTTGGCCTCGACAGGGGGTGAAAAACTGTTTTTT
CASSLASTGGEKLFF
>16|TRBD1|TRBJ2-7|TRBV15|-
TGTGCCACCAGCAGAGATTCCGGGACAGGGGCCTACGAGCAGTACTTC
CATSRDSGTGAYEQYF
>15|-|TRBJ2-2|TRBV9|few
TGTGCCAGCAGCGTAGTCCCCAGCAGCACCGGGGAGCTGTTTTTT
CASSVVPSSTGELFF
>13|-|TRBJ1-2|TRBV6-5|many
TGTGCCAGCAGAGAATCGGGGGGGCATGGCTACACCTTC
CASRESGGHGYTF
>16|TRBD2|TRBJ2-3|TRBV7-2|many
TGTGCCAGCAGCTTAGTAGCGGGGGGACCACAAAATACGCAGTATTTT
CASSLVAGGPQNTQYF
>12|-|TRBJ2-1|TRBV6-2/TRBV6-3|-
TGTGCCAGCAGTGATCCAGGGGATGAGCAGTTCTTC
CASSDPGDEQFF
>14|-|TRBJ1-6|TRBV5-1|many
TGCGCCAGCAGCTTGGTCTGGGGAAATTCACCCCTCCACTTT
CASSLVWGNSPLHF
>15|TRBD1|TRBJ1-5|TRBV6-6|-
TGTGCCAGCAGTCCTCATGACAGGGCAGATCAGCCCCAGCATTTT
CASSPHDRADQPQHF
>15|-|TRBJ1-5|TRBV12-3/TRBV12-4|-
TGTGCCAGCAGCCCGGTGGGGGGAATTAGTCAGACCCAGCATTTT
CASSPVGGISQTQHF
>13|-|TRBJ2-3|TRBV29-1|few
TGCAGCGAAAGAGTAGAAGGGACAGATACGCAGTATTTT
CSERVEGTDTQYF
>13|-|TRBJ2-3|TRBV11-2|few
TGTGCCAGCAGACCCCGGGGCCCAGATACGCAGTATTTT
CASRPRGPDTQYF
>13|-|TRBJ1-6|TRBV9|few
TGTGCCAGCAGCCAGACCCTTAATTCACCCCTCCACTTT
CASSQTLNSPLHF
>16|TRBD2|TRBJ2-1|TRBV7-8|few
TGTGCCAGCAGCTTAACGGGTCGGGGGGGCATCAATGAGCAGTTCTTC
CASSLTGRGGINEQFF
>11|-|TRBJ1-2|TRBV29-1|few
TGCAGCGCCCGTTTCGGGGACGGCTACACCTTC
CSARFGDGYTF
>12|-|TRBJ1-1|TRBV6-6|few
TGTGCCAGCAGTTACTCGGCCGGGGAAGCTTTCTTT
CASSYSAGEAFF
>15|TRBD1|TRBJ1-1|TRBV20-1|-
TGCAGTGCTCGGACAGGGGGCTTAAGGAACTCTGAAGCTTTCTTT
CSARTGGLRNSEAFF
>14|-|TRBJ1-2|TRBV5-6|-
TGTGCCAGCAGCTCGGACTTCCGGGGGTATGGCTACACCTTC
CASSSDFRGYGYTF
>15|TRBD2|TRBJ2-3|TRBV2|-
TGTGCCAGCGGGCAGGAGCGGGAAAGCACAGATACGCAGTATTTT
CASGQERESTDTQYF
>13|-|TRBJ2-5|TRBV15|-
TGTGCCACCCGGAGGATCATTCAAGAGACCCAGTACTTC
CATRRIIQETQYF
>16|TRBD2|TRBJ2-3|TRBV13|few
TGTGCCAGCAGCGAAGAAGCGAGCGGGGGCCTAGATACGCAGTATTTT
CASSEEASGGLDTQYF
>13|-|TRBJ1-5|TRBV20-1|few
TGCAGTGCTAGGATTCCGAACAAACAGCCCCAGCATTTT
CSARIPNKQPQHF
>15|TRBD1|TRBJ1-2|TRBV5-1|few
TGCGCCAGCAGCTCCACAGAAACAGGGGGCCGTGGCTACACCTTC
CASSSTETGGRGYTF
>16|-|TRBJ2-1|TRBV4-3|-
TGCGCCAGCAGCCAAGATAACCTAGCGTGGGGAGGTGAGCAGTTCTTC
CASSQDNLAWGGEQFF
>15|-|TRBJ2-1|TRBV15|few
TGTGCCACCAGCAGTAATCCCCGTTATAACAATGAGCAGTTCTTC
CATSSNPRYNNEQFF
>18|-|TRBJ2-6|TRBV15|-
TGTGCCACCAGCAAGTTTGGCAGGGTGTACTCTGGGGCCAACGTCCTGACTTTC
CATSKFGRVYSGANVLTF
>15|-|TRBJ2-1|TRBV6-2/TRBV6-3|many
TGTGCCAGCAGCTTGAATCCCGACTGGGGGGATGAGCAGTTCTTC
CASSLNPDWGDEQFF
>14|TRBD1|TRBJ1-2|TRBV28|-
TGTGCCAGCAGCCTCAGGACAGGGATCTATGGCTACACCTTC
CASSLRTGIYGYTF